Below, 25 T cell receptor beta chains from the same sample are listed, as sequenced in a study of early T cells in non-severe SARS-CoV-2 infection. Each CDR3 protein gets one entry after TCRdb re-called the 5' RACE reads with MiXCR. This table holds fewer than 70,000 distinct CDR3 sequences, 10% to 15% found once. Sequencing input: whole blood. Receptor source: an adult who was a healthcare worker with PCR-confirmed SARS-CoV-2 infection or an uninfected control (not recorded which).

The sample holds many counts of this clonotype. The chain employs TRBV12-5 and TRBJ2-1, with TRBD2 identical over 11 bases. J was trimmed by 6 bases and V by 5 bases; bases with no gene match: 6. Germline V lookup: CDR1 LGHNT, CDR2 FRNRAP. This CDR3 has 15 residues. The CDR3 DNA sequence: TGTGCTAGTGGTCCAGGACTAGCGGGCCGCAATGAGCAGTTCTTC. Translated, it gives CASGPGLAGRNEQFF.

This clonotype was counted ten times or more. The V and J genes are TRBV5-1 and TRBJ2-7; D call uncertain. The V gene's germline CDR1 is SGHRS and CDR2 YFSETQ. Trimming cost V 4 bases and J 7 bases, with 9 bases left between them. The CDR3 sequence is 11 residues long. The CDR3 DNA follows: TGCGCCAGCAGCCTAAAGGAGGAGCAGTACTTC. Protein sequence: CASSLKEEQYF. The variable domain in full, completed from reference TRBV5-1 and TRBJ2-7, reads KAGVTQTPRYLIKTRGQQVTLSCSPISGHRSVSWYQQTPGQGLQFLFEYFSETQRNKGNFPGRFSGRQFSNSRSEMNVSTLELGDSALYLCASSLKEEQYFGPGTRLTVT.

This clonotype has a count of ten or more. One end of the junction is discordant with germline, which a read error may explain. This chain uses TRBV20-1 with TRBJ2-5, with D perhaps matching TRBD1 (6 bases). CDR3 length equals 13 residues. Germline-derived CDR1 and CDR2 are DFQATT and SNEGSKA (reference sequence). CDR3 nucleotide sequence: TGCAGTGCTGGAGACAGGCTTCAGGAGACCCAGTACTTC. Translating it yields CSAGDRLQETQYF.

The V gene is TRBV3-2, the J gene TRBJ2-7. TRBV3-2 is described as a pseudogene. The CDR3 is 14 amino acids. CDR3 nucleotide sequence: TGTGCCAGCAGCCCGGGTGGCGGTACCTACGAGCAGTACTTC. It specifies CASSPGGGTYEQYF.

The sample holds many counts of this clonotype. The DNA of the CDR3 is TGCAGCGTTGGCAGGGGGACCGGGGAGCTGTTTTTT. It yields the protein CSVGRGTGELFF. The rearrangement uses TRBV29-1 and TRBJ2-2; 7 nucleotides align to TRBD1. V was pared by 4 bases and J by 5 bases, with 1 base of the junction left unmatched. Germline V gene data show CDR1 as SQVTM and CDR2 as ANQGSEA. The CDR3 runs 12 residues.

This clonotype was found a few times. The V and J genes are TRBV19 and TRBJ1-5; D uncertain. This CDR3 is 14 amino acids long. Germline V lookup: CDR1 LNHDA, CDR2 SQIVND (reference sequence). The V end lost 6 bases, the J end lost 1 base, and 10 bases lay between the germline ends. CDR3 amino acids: CASRIRQSNQPQHF. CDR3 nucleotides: TGTGCCAGTAGAATACGTCAGAGCAATCAGCCCCAGCATTTT.

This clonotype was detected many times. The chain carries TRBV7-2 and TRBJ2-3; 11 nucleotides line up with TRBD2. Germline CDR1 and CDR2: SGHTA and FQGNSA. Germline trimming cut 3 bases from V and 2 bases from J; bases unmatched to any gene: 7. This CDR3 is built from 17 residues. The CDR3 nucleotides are TGTGCCAGCAGCTTCCTTAGCGGGAGGGATTTCACAGATACGCAGTATTTT. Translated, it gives CASSFLSGRDFTDTQYF.

The CDR3 protein is CSARPREGAYEQYF. The CDR3 DNA reads as TGCAGTGCTAGACCCCGAGAGGGAGCCTACGAGCAGTACTTC. This chain joins TRBV20-1 and TRBJ2-7; weak D call: TRBD2 (5 bases). Germline CDR1 reads DFQATT; CDR2 reads SNEGSKA (reference sequence). Between the trimmed V and J ends, which lost 2 bases and 2 bases, there was a span of 13 bases. The CDR3 is made up of 14 amino acids.

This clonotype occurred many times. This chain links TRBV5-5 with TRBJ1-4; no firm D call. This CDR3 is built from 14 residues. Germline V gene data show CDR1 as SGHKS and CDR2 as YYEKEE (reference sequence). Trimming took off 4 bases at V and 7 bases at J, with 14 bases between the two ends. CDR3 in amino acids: CASSRAEGGEKLFF. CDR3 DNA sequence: TGTGCCAGCAGCCGAGCGGAGGGAGGTGAAAAACTGTTTTTT.

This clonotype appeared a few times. The CDR3 sequence is CASSLPPGTGTDEQFF. CDR3 DNA sequence: TGCGCCAGCAGCCTTCCGCCCGGGACAGGGACAGATGAGCAGTTCTTC. The V gene is TRBV5-1, the J gene TRBJ2-1, with TRBD1 matching over 9 bases. In germline, CDR1 is SGHRS, CDR2 YFSETQ. Trimming at V came to 4 bases and at J to 8 bases, leaving 13 bases not matched to a gene. This CDR3 contains 16 residues.

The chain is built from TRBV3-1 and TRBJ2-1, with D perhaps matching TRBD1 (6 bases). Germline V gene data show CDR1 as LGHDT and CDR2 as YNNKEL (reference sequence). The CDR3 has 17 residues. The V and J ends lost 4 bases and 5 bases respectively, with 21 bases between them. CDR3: CASSLRGTPRSNNEQFF. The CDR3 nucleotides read TGTGCCAGCAGCCTGAGGGGGACCCCCCGGAGCAACAATGAGCAGTTCTTC.

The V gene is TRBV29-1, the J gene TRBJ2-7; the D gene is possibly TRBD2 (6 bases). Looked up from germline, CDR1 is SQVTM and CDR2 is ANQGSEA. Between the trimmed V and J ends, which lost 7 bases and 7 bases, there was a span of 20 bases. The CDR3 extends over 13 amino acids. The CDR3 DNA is TGCAGCGCCATCCTGGGAGGAGACGAGGAGCAGTACTTC. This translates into CSAILGGDEEQYF.

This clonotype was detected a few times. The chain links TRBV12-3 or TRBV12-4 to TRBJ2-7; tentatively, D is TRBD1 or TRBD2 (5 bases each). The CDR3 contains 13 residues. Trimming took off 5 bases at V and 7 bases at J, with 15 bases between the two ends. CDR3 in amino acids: CASSRDLTGEQYF. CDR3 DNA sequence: TGTGCCAGCAGTCGGGACCTAACGGGGGAGCAGTACTTC.

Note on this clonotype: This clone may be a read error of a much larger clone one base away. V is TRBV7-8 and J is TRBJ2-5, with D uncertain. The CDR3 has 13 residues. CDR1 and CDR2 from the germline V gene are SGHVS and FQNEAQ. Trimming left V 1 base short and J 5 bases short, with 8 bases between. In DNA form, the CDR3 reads TGTGCCAGCAGCTTAGTAGAGGCGGAGACCCAGTACTTC. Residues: CASSLVEAETQYF.

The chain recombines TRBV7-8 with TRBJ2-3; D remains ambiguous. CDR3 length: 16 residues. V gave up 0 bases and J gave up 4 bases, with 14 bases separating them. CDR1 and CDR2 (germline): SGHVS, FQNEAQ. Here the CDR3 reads CASSLAFSLDADTQYF. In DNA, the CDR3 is TGTGCCAGCAGCTTAGCTTTTTCCCTAGATGCAGATACGCAGTATTTT.

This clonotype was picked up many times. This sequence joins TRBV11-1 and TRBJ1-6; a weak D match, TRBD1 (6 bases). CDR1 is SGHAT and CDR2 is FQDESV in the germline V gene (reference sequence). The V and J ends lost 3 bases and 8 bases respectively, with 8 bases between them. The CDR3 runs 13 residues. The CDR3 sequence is CASSFYRDSPLHF. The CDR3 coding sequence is TGTGCCAGCAGCTTTTACAGGGATTCACCCCTCCACTTT.

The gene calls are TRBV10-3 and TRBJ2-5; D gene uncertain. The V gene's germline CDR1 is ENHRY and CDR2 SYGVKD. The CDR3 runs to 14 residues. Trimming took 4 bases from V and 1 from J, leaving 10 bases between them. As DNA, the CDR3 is TGTGCCATCAGTGGCTCTTCTCCCCAAGAGACCCAGTACTTC. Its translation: CAISGSSPQETQYF.

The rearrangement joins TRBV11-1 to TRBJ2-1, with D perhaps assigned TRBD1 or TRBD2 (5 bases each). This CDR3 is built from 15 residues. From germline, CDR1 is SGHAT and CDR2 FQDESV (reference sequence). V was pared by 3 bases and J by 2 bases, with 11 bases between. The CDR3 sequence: CASSLRAGTYNEQFF. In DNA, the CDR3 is TGTGCCAGCAGCTTGAGGGCAGGGACCTACAATGAGCAGTTCTTC. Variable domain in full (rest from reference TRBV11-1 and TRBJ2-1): EAEVAQSPRYKITEKSQAVAFWCDPISGHATLYWYRQILGQGPELLVQFQDESVVDDSQLPKDRFSAERLKGVDSTLKIQPAELGDSAMYLCASSLRAGTYNEQFFGPGTRLTVL.

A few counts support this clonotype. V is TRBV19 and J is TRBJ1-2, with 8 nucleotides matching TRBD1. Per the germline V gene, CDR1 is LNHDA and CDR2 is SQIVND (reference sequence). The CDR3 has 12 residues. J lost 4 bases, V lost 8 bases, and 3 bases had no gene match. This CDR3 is CASATGVYGYTF. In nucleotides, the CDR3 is TGTGCCAGTGCGACAGGGGTCTATGGCTACACCTTC. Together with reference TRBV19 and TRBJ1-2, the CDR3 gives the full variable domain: DGGITQSPKYLFRKEGQNVTLSCEQNLNHDAMYWYRQDPGQGLRLIYYSQIVNDFQKGDIAEGYSVSREKKESFPLTVTSAQKNPTAFYLCASATGVYGYTFGSGTRLTVV.

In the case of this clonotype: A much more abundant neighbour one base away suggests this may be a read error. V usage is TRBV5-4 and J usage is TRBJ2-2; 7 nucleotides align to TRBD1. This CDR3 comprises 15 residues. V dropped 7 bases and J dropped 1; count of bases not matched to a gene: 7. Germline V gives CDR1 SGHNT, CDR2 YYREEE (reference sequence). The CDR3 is CASGAWTGNTGELFF. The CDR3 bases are TGTGCCAGCGGCGCCTGGACAGGGAACACCGGGGAGCTGTTTTTT.

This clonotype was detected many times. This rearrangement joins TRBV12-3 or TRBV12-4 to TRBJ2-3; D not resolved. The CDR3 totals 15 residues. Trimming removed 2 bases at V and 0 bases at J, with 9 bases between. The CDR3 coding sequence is TGTGCCAGCAGTTTAATTGGCGGTAGCACAGATACGCAGTATTTT. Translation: CASSLIGGSTDTQYF.

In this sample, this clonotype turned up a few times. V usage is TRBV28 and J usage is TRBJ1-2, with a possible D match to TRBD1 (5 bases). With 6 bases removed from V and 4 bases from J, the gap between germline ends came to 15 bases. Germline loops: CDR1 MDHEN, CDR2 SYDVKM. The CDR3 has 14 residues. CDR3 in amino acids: CASSPSTGLYGYTF. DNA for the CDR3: TGTGCCAGCAGCCCATCTACAGGACTCTATGGCTACACCTTC.

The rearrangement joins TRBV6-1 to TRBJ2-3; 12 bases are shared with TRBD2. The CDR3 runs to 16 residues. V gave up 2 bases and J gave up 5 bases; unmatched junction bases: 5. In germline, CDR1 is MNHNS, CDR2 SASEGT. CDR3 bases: TGTGCCAGCAGTGAACGGCTAGCGGGGGGGCAAGATACGCAGTATTTT. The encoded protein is CASSERLAGGQDTQYF.

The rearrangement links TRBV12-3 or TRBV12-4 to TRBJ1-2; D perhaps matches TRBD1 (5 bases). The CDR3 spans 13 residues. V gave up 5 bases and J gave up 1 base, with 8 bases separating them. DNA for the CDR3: TGTGCCAGCAGTCCCGACAGTAACTATGGCTACACCTTC. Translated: CASSPDSNYGYTF.

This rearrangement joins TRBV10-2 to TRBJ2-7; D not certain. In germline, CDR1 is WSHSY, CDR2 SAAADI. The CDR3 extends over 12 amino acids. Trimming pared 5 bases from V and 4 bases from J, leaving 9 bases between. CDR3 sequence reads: CASSPTWYEQYF. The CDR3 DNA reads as TGCGCCAGCAGTCCAACCTGGTACGAGCAGTACTTC.